This T cell receptor beta chain derives from a study of T cell responses to AZD1222 COVID-19 vaccine. Whole-study results and caveats: Vaccine-associated CD4 TCRs spanned spike, dominant at 160-218 and 743-854. Mostly white British, mostly female donors; authors suggested clonal diversity may be underestimated. Only a handful of AZD1222 recipients, roughly six in all, had baseline seropositivity. The reported proportion of spike-specific TCRs targeting unmutated variant regions was nearly half.

Repertoires were generated with immunoSEQ multiplex PCR, while TCRdb's copy carries only in-frame clones and drops some. Among some 180,000 clones listed, about nine tenths were seen once. Trimming at V came to 5 bases and at J to 0 bases, leaving 2 bases not matched to a gene. The CDR3 is 15 amino acids. Looked up from germline, CDR1 is SEHNR and CDR2 is FQNEAQ (reference sequence). This clone is a singleton in its sample. Its specificity is not known. The sample carries other DNA sequences with the same CDR3. V is TRBV7-9 and J is TRBJ1-1; 11 positions agree with TRBD1. This receptor was taken from an adult who received the AZD1222 COVID-19 vaccine. Source: peripheral blood, taken 28 days after the second AZD1222 dose. The CDR3 reads CASSRTGGLNTEAFF. The CDR3 DNA reads TGTGCCAGCAGCCGGACAGGGGGCCTGAACACTGAAGCTTTCTTT.